This T cell receptor (beta chain) was identified during a study of shared clonotypes between healthy human individuals. Looked up from germline, CDR1 is SGHRS and CDR2 is YFSETQ. The CDR3 is made up of 14 amino acids. Trimming took 5 bases from V and 6 from J, leaving 14 bases between them. Study results and limitations: Non-shared clonotypes displayed generation probabilities falling below those of clonotypes present in all four donors.

Clones were sequenced by immunoSEQ multiplex PCR, and TCRdb holds only the in-frame ones, with some missing. This table holds roughly 1 million clones, 70% to 80% found once. Worth noting for this clone: The antigen is undetermined.

The source material was memory CD4+ T cells sorted from blood. Subset specified: CD45RA-negative fraction. The receptor was isolated from a young man in good health. This rearrangement joins TRBV5-1 to TRBJ2-2; perhaps TRBD1 as D (5 bases). The CDR3 coding sequence is TGCGCCAGCAGTCGCGACAGACCTTCCGGGGAGCTGTTTTTT. It codes for CASSRDRPSGELFF.